These 5 T cell receptor beta chains were all obtained from the same sample, sequenced in a study of cytomegalovirus exposure and HLA in healthy donors. A multiplex PCR was run with 60 Vbeta primers and 13 Jbeta primers. Profiling relied on immunoSEQ multiplex PCR, and the TCRdb table lists in-frame clones only, not all of them. In the table there are 95,000 to 150,000 clones, about 78% of which are singletons. Specimen: PBMCs. All receptors derive from a woman between 40 and 50 years old in good health and CMV-seropositive.

The chain couples TRBV11-2 to TRBJ2-3; TRBD2 agrees at 7 bases. In germline, CDR1 is SGHAT, CDR2 FQNNGV. This CDR3 is 13 amino acids long. V was clipped by 6 bases and J by 14 bases; unmatched bases: 14. The CDR3 sequence: CASSPQRDYPSYF. The CDR3 nucleotides read TGTGCCAGCAGTCCTCAAAGGGACTACCCCTCGTATTTT.

In this sample, this clone turned up a few times. This chain connects TRBV5-6 to TRBJ2-5, with 8 bases that match TRBD1. This CDR3 comprises 15 residues. Trimming cost V 3 bases and J 1 base; bases outside gene matches: 5. The germline V gene has CDR1 SGHDT and CDR2 YYEEEE. CDR3 sequence: CASSWAGTGQETQYF. The CDR3 bases are TGTGCCAGCAGCTGGGCCGGGACAGGCCAAGAGACCCAGTACTTC.

The chain links TRBV7-3 to TRBJ1-1, with D perhaps TRBD1 (6 bases). This CDR3 is 14 amino acids long. The ends were cut back, 6 bases at V and 4 bases at J, with 15 bases in the middle. CDR1 SGHTA and CDR2 FQGTGA come from the germline V gene. As DNA, the CDR3 is TGTGCCAGCAGGCCCGCGGGGGCGGGCACTGAAGCTTTCTTT. Protein product: CASRPAGAGTEAFF.

This clone has more than one count but fewer than ten. The gene calls are TRBV5-1 and TRBJ1-6, with D unclear. CDR1 SGHRS and CDR2 YFSETQ come from the germline V gene. V lost 4 bases and J 7 bases, leaving 9 bases between the germline ends. The CDR3 is 13 amino acids. The CDR3 region has the DNA TGCGCCAGCAGCCCGGGAGGGAATTCACCCCTCCACTTT. This sequence encodes CASSPGGNSPLHF. Full variable domain (rest looked up from reference TRBV5-1 and TRBJ1-6): KAGVTQTPRYLIKTRGQQVTLSCSPISGHRSVSWYQQTPGQGLQFLFEYFSETQRNKGNFPGRFSGRQFSNSRSEMNVSTLELGDSALYLCASSPGGNSPLHFGNGTRLTVT.

CDR3 sequence: CAITPGGRDYGYTF. DNA for the CDR3: TGTGCCATCACCCCCGGGGGGCGAGACTATGGCTACACCTTC. The chain recombines TRBV10-3 with TRBJ1-2; a weak D match, TRBD1 (6 bases). Trimming stripped 7 bases from V and 3 bases from J, with 15 bases between. The CDR3 sequence is 14 residues long. Germline V gene data show CDR1 as ENHRY and CDR2 as SYGVKD.